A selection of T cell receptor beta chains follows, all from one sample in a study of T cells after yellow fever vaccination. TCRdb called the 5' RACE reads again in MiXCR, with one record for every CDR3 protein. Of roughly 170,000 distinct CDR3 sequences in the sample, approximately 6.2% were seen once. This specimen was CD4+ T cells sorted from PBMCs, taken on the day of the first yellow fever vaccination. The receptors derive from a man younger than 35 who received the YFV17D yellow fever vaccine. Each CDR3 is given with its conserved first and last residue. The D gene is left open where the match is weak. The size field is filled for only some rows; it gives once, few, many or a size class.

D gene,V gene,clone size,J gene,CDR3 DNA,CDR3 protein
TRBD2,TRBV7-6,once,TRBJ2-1,TGTGCCAGCAGCTTAGAGGGGCGGGGGGCCTACTACAATGAGCAGTTCTTC,CASSLEGRGAYYNEQFF
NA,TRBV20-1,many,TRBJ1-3,TGCAGTGCTCGTGGAAACACCATATATTTT,CSARGNTIYF
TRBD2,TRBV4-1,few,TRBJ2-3,TGCGCCAGCAGCCCTACTTACCGGGGTAGCGGGGGGGCGGTCACTGATACGCAGTATTTT,CASSPTYRGSGGAVTDTQYF
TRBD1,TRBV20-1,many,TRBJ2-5,TGCAGTGCTAGTCTACCGAGACAGGGCCAAGAGACCCAGTACTTC,CSASLPRQGQETQYF
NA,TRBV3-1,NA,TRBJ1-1,TGTGCCAGCAGGTCCGGGACATTAGAAGCTTTCTTT,CASRSGTLEAFF
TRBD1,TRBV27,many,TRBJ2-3,TGTGCCAGCAGTTTCCTCTCCAGGGGGCGCAGACGGGATACGCAGTATTTT,CASSFLSRGRRRDTQYF
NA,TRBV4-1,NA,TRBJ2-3,TGCGCCAGCAGCCCGACTATTTCGGGTCTCACAGATACGCAGTGTTTT,CASSPTISGLTDTQCF
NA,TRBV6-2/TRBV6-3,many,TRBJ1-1,TGTGCCAGCAGTACAGGGCCTCGAATGAACACTGAAGCTTTCTTT,CASSTGPRMNTEAFF
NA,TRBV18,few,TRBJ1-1,TGTGCCAGCTCACCACAAGCGGGAACTGAAGCTTTCTTT,CASSPQAGTEAFF
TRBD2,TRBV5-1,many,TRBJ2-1,TGCGCCAGCAGCTCCGGGACTAGCGGGGTGTACAATGAGCAGTTCTTC,CASSSGTSGVYNEQFF
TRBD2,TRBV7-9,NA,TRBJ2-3,TGTATTACTAGCGGATACACAGATACGCAGTATTTT,CITSGYTDTQYF
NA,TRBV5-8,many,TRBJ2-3,TGTGCCAGCAGCTTGTCGTCAAGGGCAGATACGCAGTATTTT,CASSLSSRADTQYF
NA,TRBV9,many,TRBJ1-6,TGTGCCAGCAGCGTAGGGAAGGCCTATAATTCACCCCTCCACTTT,CASSVGKAYNSPLHF
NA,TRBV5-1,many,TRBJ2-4,TGCGCCAGCAGCAATTGGCAGGGGAACATTCAGTACTTC,CASSNWQGNIQYF
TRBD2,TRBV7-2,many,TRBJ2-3,TGTGCCAGCAGCTTAGGCGCTAGCGGGGACGGGCGGAGTACGCAGTATTTT,CASSLGASGDGRSTQYF